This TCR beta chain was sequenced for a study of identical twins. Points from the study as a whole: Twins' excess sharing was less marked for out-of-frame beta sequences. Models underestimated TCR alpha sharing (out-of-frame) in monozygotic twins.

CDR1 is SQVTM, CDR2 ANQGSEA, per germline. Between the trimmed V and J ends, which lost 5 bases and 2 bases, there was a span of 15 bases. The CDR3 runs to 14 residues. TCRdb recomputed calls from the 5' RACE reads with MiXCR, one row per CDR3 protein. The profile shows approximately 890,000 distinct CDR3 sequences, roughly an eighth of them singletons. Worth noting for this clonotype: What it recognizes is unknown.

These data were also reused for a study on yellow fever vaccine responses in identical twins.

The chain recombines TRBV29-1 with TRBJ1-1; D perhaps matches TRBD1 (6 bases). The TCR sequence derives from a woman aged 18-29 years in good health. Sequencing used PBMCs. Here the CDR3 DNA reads TGCAGCGTTCTTAAAGGGACATTTAACACTGAAGCTTTCTTT. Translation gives CSVLKGTFNTEAFF.